The 24 T cell receptor beta chains listed next were all sequenced from one sample in a study of vaccination and CD4 T cells after COVID-19. Documented treatment: roughly nine-day PBMC culture with coronavirus spike peptide pools or control peptides (ViraFEST assay). From the unexposed donor, CD4+ T cells were collected ahead of the COVID-19 pandemic (2011-2018). Sequencing of the DNA from cultured CD4+ T cells was carried out with the Oncomine TCR Beta short-read assay. MiXCR, applied by TCRdb to the PCR reads, yields one record per CDR3 protein. The table has about 2,800 distinct CDR3 sequences, roughly 29% seen once; the top ten hold 35% to 45%. Which antigens these TCRs recognize remains unknown. Material: CD4+ T cells from blood, cultured in vitro. Every receptor here comes from a human donor in good health.

The chain combines TRBV27 with TRBJ2-1, with 9 bases lining up with TRBD1. CDR3 length: 14 residues. Germline lookup yields CDR1 MNHEY and CDR2 SMNVEV (reference sequence). V lost 6 bases, J lost 15 bases, and 15 bases stayed unmatched. The CDR3 coding sequence is TGTGCCAGCAGCTTAAACAGGGGGCGATATTCCCCGTTCTTC. Its translation is CASSLNRGRYSPFF.

Of note for this clonotype: This may arise from a read error, as a much more abundant clone is one base away. The chain couples TRBV27 to TRBJ1-2; D not certain. This CDR3 has 18 amino acids. V gave up 5 bases and J gave up 4 bases, with 26 bases separating them. Per germline, CDR1 MNHEY and CDR2 SMNVEV (reference sequence). The CDR3 protein is CASSRSHSGRFVGYGYTF. The CDR3 bases are TGTGCCAGCAGTCGCTCCCACAGCGGGCGTTTTGTCGGCTATGGCTACACCTTC.

This clonotype has a handful of counts. The V call is TRBV7-9, the J call TRBJ2-1, with D tentatively TRBD1 or TRBD2 (5 bases each). The V end was cut by 1 base, the J end by 10 bases, with 11 bases between. Germline CDR1 is SEHNR and CDR2 is FQNEAQ (reference sequence). The CDR3 extends over 13 amino acids. CDR3 nucleotide sequence: TGTGCCAGCAGCTTAGGTTCGGGACGGGAGCAGTTCTTC. Residues: CASSLGSGREQFF.

The chain joins TRBV2 to TRBJ1-5; unclear D gene. Trimming pared 10 bases from V and 2 bases from J, leaving 12 bases between. This CDR3 is 13 amino acids long. The germline CDR1 and CDR2 sequences are SNHLY and FYNNEI. The CDR3 here is CATRPSGNQPQHF. The DNA for the CDR3 is TGTGCCACACGACCCTCGGGCAATCAGCCCCAGCATTTT.

This clonotype appeared once. The missing conserved phenylalanine or tryptophan at the end of this CDR3 makes a read error likely. As DNA, the CDR3 is TGTGCCAGTAGATGGGGGCGCGATTCACCCCTCCACCTT. Translation gives CASRWGRDSPLHL. This sequence joins TRBV27 and TRBJ1-6, with D possibly matching TRBD1 (6 bases). V was trimmed by 9 bases and J by 8 bases, leaving 14 bases between them. Germline CDR1 reads MNHEY; CDR2 reads SMNVEV (reference sequence). CDR3 length: 13 residues.

CDR3 sequence (DNA): TGTGCCAGCAGCGCCACAGTGGACTATGGCTACACCTTC. This sequence encodes CASSATVDYGYTF. The genes are TRBV9 and TRBJ1-2; D gene unclear. There are 13 residues in the CDR3. The germline CDR1 and CDR2 sequences are SGDLS and YYNGEE. V was trimmed by 3 bases and J by 3 bases, leaving 9 bases between them.

This clonotype was recorded a few times. The rearrangement uses TRBV6-5 and TRBJ2-7, with 8 bases fitting TRBD1. V shed 3 bases, J shed 5 bases, and the junction held 9 bases outside the gene matches. Germline V CDR1 and CDR2: MNHEY, SVGAGI. The length of the CDR3 is 15 residues. The CDR3 sequence: CASSYKVGQGHEQYF. CDR3 bases: TGTGCCAGCAGTTATAAAGTCGGACAGGGACACGAGCAGTACTTC.

V is TRBV18 and J is TRBJ1-5; tentative D call: TRBD1 (5 bases). The CDR3 has 14 residues. CDR1 and CDR2 from the germline V gene are KGHSH and LQKENI. V lost 6 bases and J 0 bases, leaving 9 bases between the germline ends. Written as DNA, the CDR3 is TGTGCCAGCTCTGAGGGGTTTAGCAATCAGCCCCAGCATTTT. It codes for CASSEGFSNQPQHF. Complete variable domain (other parts from reference TRBV18 and TRBJ1-5): NAGVMQNPRHLVRRRGQEARLRCSPMKGHSHVYWYRQLPEEGLKFMVYLQKENIIDESGMPKERFSAEFPKEGPSILRIQQVVRGDSAAYFCASSEGFSNQPQHFGDGTRLSIL.

This clonotype was seen a few times. This chain joins TRBV19 and TRBJ2-1, with D perhaps given as TRBD1 or TRBD2 (6 bases each). The V and J ends lost 3 bases and 6 bases respectively, with 12 bases between them. Germline assignment: CDR1 LNHDA and CDR2 SQIVND (reference sequence). This CDR3 has 14 residues. CDR3 residues: CASSMEGQGNEQFF. The CDR3 nucleotides read TGTGCCAGTAGTATGGAGGGACAAGGCAATGAGCAGTTCTTC.

A few counts support this clonotype. This chain links TRBV20-1 with TRBJ2-7, with no clear D. Germline V lookup: CDR1 DFQATT, CDR2 SNEGSKA (reference sequence). This CDR3 comprises 13 residues. V lost 3 bases, J lost 6 bases, and 15 bases lay in between. CDR3 bases: TGCAGTGCTAGTTTCTCGGATCCGTCCGAGCAGTACTTC. Its translation: CSASFSDPSEQYF.

This chain joins TRBV6-1 and TRBJ1-6; D call uncertain. CDR1 is MNHNS, CDR2 SASEGT, per germline. CDR3 length: 14 residues. V was pared by 6 bases and J by 6 bases, with 12 bases between. CDR3 bases: TGTGCCAGCAGCCCGGGGTCGGGTAATTCACCCCTCCACTTT. Its protein is CASSPGSGNSPLHF.

By proportion, this clonotype is medium-sized (0.01 to 0.1%). The J gene is TRBJ2-7, the V gene TRBV19; the D is unclear. Germline lookup yields CDR1 LNHDA and CDR2 SQIVND (reference sequence). V shed 3 bases and J shed 3 bases, with 15 bases lying between them. This CDR3 comprises 15 residues. The CDR3, as DNA: TGTGCCAGTAGTATCGGTGGCAGTAAAAGCTACGAGCAGTACTTC. Translating it yields CASSIGGSKSYEQYF.

Of note for this clonotype: A much more abundant neighbour one base away suggests this may be a read error. V usage is TRBV6-2 or TRBV6-3 and J usage is TRBJ1-5, with 7 bases that match TRBD1. V dropped 6 bases and J dropped 0; count of bases not matched to a gene: 11. The CDR3 sequence is 17 residues long. Germline-derived CDR1 and CDR2 are MNHEY and SVGEGT. The CDR3 here is CASRYRDSPCSNQPQHF. CDR3 DNA: TGTGCCAGCAGATACCGGGACAGCCCTTGTAGCAATCAGCCCCAGCATTTT.

A few counts support this clonotype. CDR3: CASIPTVGNTIYF. CDR3 sequence (DNA): TGTGCCAGCATTCCGACAGTTGGAAACACCATATATTTT. J is TRBJ1-3 and V is TRBV27, with D possibly being TRBD1 (5 bases). V was trimmed by 7 bases and J by 3 bases, leaving 10 bases between them. CDR3 length equals 13 residues. CDR1 is MNHEY and CDR2 is SMNVEV in the germline V gene (reference sequence).

The gene calls are TRBV12-3 or TRBV12-4 and TRBJ2-7; D is possibly TRBD1 (5 bases). The CDR3 has 12 residues. Trimming removed 6 bases from V and 3 bases from J, with 9 bases in between. In DNA, the CDR3 is TGTGCCAGCAGAAAAGACAGCTACGAGCAGTACTTC. Translating it yields CASRKDSYEQYF.

The chain links TRBV20-1 to TRBJ2-5, with D possibly TRBD1 on 6 matching bases. The ends were cut back, 0 bases at V and 5 bases at J, with 16 bases in the middle. CDR3 length: 15 amino acids. Per germline, CDR1 DFQATT and CDR2 SNEGSKA (reference sequence). The CDR3 coding sequence is TGCAGTGCTAGAGATAGTCAGAGGGGGTACGAGACCCAGTACTTC. Protein sequence: CSARDSQRGYETQYF.

The chain uses TRBV19 and TRBJ2-3; TRBD2 matches at 10 bases. Losses at the gene ends were 4 bases for V and 3 bases for J; bases not matched to a gene: 1. The CDR3 extends over 14 amino acids. Germline V gene data show CDR1 as LNHDA and CDR2 as SQIVND (reference sequence). CDR3 bases: TGTGCCAGTAGTACTAGCGGGAGAACAGATACGCAGTATTTT. It specifies CASSTSGRTDTQYF.

This clonotype was seen only a few times. The junction departs from the called germline gene at one end, perhaps through a read error. The rearrangement links TRBV7-7 to TRBJ1-1; D unclear. The CDR3 consists of 13 residues. Looked up from germline, CDR1 is SSHAT and CDR2 is FNYEAQ (reference sequence). The DNA of the CDR3 is TGTGCTAGCAGCCTCGACCGATACACTGAAGCTTTCTTT. This codes for CASSLDRYTEAFF. Filled out from reference TRBV7-7 and TRBJ1-1, the complete variable domain reads GAGVSQSPRYKVTKRGQDVTLRCDPISSHATLYWYQQALGQGPEFLTYFNYEAQPDKSGLPSDRFSAERPEGSISTLTIQRTEQRDSAMYRCASSLDRYTEAFFGQGTRLTVV.

The chain couples TRBV30 to TRBJ2-1, with TRBD2 identical over 10 bases. The CDR3 consists of 17 residues. The ends lost 4 bases at V and 3 bases at J; junction bases unmatched: 12. Germline V CDR1 and CDR2: GTSNPN, SVGIG (reference sequence). This chain's CDR3 is CAWNGLQLAGDYNEQFF. CDR3 DNA: TGTGCCTGGAACGGACTACAGCTAGCGGGAGACTACAATGAGCAGTTCTTC.

The chain links TRBV5-4 to TRBJ2-1; unclear D gene. The CDR3 contains 14 residues. V shed 1 base and J shed 4 bases, with 9 bases lying between them. The germline V gene encodes CDR1 SGHNT and CDR2 YYREEE (reference sequence). The CDR3 DNA reads TGTGCCAGCAGCTTGTACGGCAGTTACAATGAGCAGTTCTTC. This translates into CASSLYGSYNEQFF.

The chain carries TRBV5-1 and TRBJ2-7, with D possibly matching TRBD1 (5 bases). The CDR3 loop spans 13 amino acids. Germline CDR1 SGHRS, CDR2 YFSETQ. V lost 0 bases and J lost 3, with 7 bases in between. The CDR3 region has the DNA TGCGCCAGCAGCTTGGGACAGTTCTACGAGCAGTACTTC. This translates into CASSLGQFYEQYF.

CDR3 protein: CSASSEAGGVWETQYF. Written as DNA, the CDR3 is TGCAGTGCTAGTAGTGAAGCGGGGGGGGTCTGGGAGACCCAGTACTTC. V and J are TRBV20-1 and TRBJ2-5; 10 bases line up with TRBD2. The J segment lost 5 bases and the V segment lost 3 bases, leaving 12 bases of the junction unmatched. The CDR3 has 16 residues. Germline values: CDR1 DFQATT, CDR2 SNEGSKA (reference sequence).

Here the CDR3 reads CASSPRDRQADTQYF. The CDR3 DNA is TGTGCCAGCAGTCCCCGGGACAGGCAGGCGGATACGCAGTATTTT. This chain links TRBV12-3 or TRBV12-4 with TRBJ2-3, with 8 bases fitting TRBD1. The CDR3 is 15 residues long. The junction had 10 bases not matched to a gene; V was cut back by 5 bases and J by 6 bases.

This clonotype showed up just a few times. The chain couples TRBV6-1 to TRBJ2-3, with D unresolved. The CDR3 is 14 residues long. In germline, CDR1 is MNHNS, CDR2 SASEGT. V dropped 3 bases and J dropped 3 bases, with 10 bases sitting between them. The CDR3 DNA reads TGTGCCAGCAGTGAGTCCGCGGCAACAGATACGCAGTATTTT. It yields the protein CASSESAATDTQYF.